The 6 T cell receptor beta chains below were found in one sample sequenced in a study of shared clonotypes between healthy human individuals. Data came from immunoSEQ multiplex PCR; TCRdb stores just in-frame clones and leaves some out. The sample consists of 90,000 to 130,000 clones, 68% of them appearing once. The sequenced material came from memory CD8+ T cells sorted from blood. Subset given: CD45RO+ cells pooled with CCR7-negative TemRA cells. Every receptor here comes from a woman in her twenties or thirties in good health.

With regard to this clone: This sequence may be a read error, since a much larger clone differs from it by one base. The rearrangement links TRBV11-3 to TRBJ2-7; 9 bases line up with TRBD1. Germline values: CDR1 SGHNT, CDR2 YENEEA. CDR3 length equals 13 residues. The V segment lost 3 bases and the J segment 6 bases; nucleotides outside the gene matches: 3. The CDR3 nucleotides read TGTGCCAGCAGCTTCGGACAGGGGAGCGAGCAGTACTTC. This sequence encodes CASSFGQGSEQYF.

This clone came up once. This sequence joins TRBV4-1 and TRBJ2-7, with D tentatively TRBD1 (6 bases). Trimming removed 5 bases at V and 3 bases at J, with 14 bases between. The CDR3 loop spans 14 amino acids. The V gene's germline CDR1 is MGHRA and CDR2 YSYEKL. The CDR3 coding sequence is TGCGCCAGCAGCTACCGGGACACTGTCTACGAGCAGTACTTC. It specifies CASSYRDTVYEQYF.

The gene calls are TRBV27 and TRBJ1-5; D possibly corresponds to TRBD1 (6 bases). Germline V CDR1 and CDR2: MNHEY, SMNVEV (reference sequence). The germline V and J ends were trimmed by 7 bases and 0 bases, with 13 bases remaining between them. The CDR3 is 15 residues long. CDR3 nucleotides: TGTGCCAGCAAAGACGGGACAAATAGCAATCAGCCCCAGCATTTT. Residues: CASKDGTNSNQPQHF.

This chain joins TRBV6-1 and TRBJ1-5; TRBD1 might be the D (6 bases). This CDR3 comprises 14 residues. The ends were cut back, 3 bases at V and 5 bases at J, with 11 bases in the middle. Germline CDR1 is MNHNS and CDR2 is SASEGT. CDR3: CASSEKRGYQPQHF. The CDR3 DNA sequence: TGTGCCAGCAGTGAGAAGAGGGGGTATCAGCCCCAGCATTTT.

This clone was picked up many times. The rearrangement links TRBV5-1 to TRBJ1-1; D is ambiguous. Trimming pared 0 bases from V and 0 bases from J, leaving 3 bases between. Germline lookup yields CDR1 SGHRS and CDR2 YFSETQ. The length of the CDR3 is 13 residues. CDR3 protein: CASSLEMNTEAFF. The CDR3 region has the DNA TGCGCCAGCAGCTTGGAGATGAACACTGAAGCTTTCTTT.

In DNA, the CDR3 is TGTGCCAGCAGCTACCGGACTAGCCCCTACTACGAGCAGTACTTC. Translation gives CASSYRTSPYYEQYF. The gene calls are TRBV6-6 and TRBJ2-7; TRBD2 matches at 8 bases. Losses at the gene ends were 6 bases for V and 3 bases for J; bases not matched to a gene: 10. The CDR3 extends over 15 amino acids. Germline V gene data show CDR1 as MNHNY and CDR2 as SVGAGI (reference sequence).